This TCR beta chain emerged from a study of tumor-infiltrating lymphocytes in localized non-small cell lung cancer. Sequenced by immunoSEQ multiplex PCR; TCRdb stores in-frame clones only, minus some. The sample includes about 13,000 clones, 65% to 90% of them seen just once. Sequencing was done on a sample of lung tumor tissue. This clonotype was sampled from a human donor with non-small cell lung cancer.

Written as DNA, the CDR3 is TGCGCCAGCAGTCAAAAGGGTCTCCAGATGAACACTGAAGCTTTCTTT. As protein: CASSQKGLQMNTEAFF. The chain joins TRBV23-1 to TRBJ1-1; D remains unclear. TRBV23-1 is classed as an ORF, of uncertain function. V shed 2 bases and J shed 0 bases, with 13 bases lying between them. The CDR3 sequence is 16 residues long.